This TCR beta chain was documented in a study of shared clonotypes between healthy human individuals. This clone was seen a single time. Its antigen is currently unknown. In the same sample, other DNA sequences code for this CDR3. In replicate PCRs of sorted subsets, about 200 ng DNA, about 30,000 T cell genomes, was used. Generated by immunoSEQ multiplex PCR, the TCRdb table keeps only in-frame clones and is missing some. The table includes millions of clones, around nine tenths detected once. From germline, CDR1 is MNHEY and CDR2 SVGAGI. The CDR3 runs 12 residues. The V and J ends lost 5 bases and 5 bases respectively, with 9 bases between them. The study, taken as a whole, reports: Sharing of clonotypes among donors was expected to vary with sequencing depth. Sampling was confined to blood; repertoires within tissues likely differ.

Every donor was a Caucasian adult from Nashville, Tennessee. This sequence originates from a man younger than 35 in good health. Sequencing was done on a sample of naive CD4+ T cells sorted from blood. Subset: CD45RA+ positively selected. The V and J genes are TRBV6-5 and TRBJ2-5; D remains unclear. This CDR3 reads CASSLLGETQYF. The CDR3 region has the DNA TGTGCCAGCAGTCTCCTGGGGGAGACCCAGTACTTC.